This entry concerns a single T cell receptor beta chain. This clone was observed once. Its antigen is currently not known. At one of its ends the junction is not consistent with the germline gene, which may arise from a read error. Each collaborating institution followed its own protocols to collect whole blood in K2EDTA tubes. For TCRbeta analysis, collaborators shipped samples in one of three forms: frozen whole blood, isolated PBMCs, or DNA extracted from either of those sample types. TCRbeta CDR3 regions were amplified from genomic DNA using the immunoSEQ Assay, a bias-controlled multiplex PCR. As for the original processing: Within the assay, amplification of reference gene primers was used to estimate how many nucleated cells each sample contained. To quantify the absolute abundance of each unique TCRbeta CDR3 rearrangement, sequence reads were collapsed and filtered. For each sample, productive Simpson clonality was calculated by taking the square root of Simpson's diversity index across productive rearrangements. Not all clones reach the TCRdb copy of this immuneACCESS table, which keeps in-frame sequences only. Checked studies attribute under half of the gap to unresolved V genes and leave the rest unexplained. The V and J calls and clone size were taken over from that table, and D and trimming were inferred from the DNA. The sample has 200,000 to 300,000 clones on record, around 84% of them singletons. The ten largest make up 4.2% of the sample.

The source of the sample is a study of blood T cell repertoires in COVID-19 (dated by TCRdb to 2020 to 2021). Study-wide context: Collaborator samples came from the United States, Italy and Spain and covered acute and convalescent phases of COVID-19. The prospective study material was composed of cDNA or gDNA derived from T cells, B-cell-depleted T cells, or PBMCs. The dataset comprised deeply sampled blood TCRbeta repertoires from subjects exposed to, actively infected with, or recovered from COVID-19. A freely available public database, intended as a resource for researchers studying the immune response to SARS-CoV-2, is where the repertoires were released. The samples were drawn from the first 160 participants of the ongoing ImmuneRACE study and from some 1,300 subjects provided by 6 global collaborators. A de-identified subject ID, COVID-19 status, age in years and sex were almost always included in the sample metadata. Where HLA class I and class II types were available, the types were taken from metadata supplied by the sample provider, not from assay-based typing.

The CDR3, cysteine through phenylalanine, is 16 amino acids long. Solely the CDR3 DNA is kept, with 48 bases framed from the first base. CDR1 LGHDT and CDR2 YNNKEL were looked up in the germline V gene (reference sequence). Broader findings and caveats from the paper: Clinical and demographic metadata were provided uncurated, with the amount varying by source and participant.

The V and J segments used are TRBV3-1 (or the pseudogene TRBV3-2) and TRBJ2-5; 9 junctional bases match TRBD2. Source material: peripheral blood. This TCR came from a man aged 60 to 75 with acute or convalescent COVID-19. The CDR3 region: CASGQESAGGRETQYF. The DNA is as follows: TGTGCCAGCGGCCAAGAATCGGCGGGAGGGAGGGAGACCCAGTACTTC.